Below, one TCR beta chain is given with its context. The CDR3 totals 12 residues. V lost 6 bases to trimming and J lost 7 bases, with 12 bases between them. Germline-derived CDR1 and CDR2 are SNHLY and FYNNEI. The sample belongs to a study of control samples from healthy donors and cancer patients. Measured with immunoSEQ multiplex PCR; TCRdb has only the in-frame clones, and not every one. Of about 150,000 clones listed, about nine tenths are singletons. The genes are TRBV2 and TRBJ1-2, with D perhaps matching TRBD1 (5 bases). The sequence came from a young man in good health. Input material: blood. This chain's CDR3 is CASRSGAAGYTF. CDR3 DNA sequence: TGTGCCAGCAGGAGTGGGGCCGCTGGCTACACCTTC.